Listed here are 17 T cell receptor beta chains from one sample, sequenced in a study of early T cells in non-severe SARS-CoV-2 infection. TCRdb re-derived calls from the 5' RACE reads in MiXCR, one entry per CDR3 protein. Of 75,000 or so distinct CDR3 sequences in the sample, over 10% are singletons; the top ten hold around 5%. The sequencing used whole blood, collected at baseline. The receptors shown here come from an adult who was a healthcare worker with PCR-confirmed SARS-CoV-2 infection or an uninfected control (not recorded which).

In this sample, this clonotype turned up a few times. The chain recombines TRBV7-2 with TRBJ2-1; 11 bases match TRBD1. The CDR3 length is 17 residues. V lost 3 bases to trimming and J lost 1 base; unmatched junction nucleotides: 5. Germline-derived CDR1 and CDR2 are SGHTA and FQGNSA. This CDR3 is CASSLDRGRGSYNEQFF. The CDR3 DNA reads TGTGCCAGCAGCTTGGACAGGGGGCGCGGGTCCTACAATGAGCAGTTCTTC.

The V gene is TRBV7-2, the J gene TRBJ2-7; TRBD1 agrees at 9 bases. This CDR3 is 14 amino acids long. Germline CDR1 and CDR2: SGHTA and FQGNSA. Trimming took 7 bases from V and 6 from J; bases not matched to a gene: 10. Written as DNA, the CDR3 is TGTGCCAGCACCTACCGGACAGGGGAGGGCGAGCAGTACTTC. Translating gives CASTYRTGEGEQYF.

Here the CDR3 DNA reads TGCAGCGTAATCGAGGACGAGCAGTACTTC. Its translation is CSVIEDEQYF. The chain has TRBV29-1 and TRBJ2-7, with D unresolved. V shed 6 bases and J shed 5 bases, with 8 bases lying between them. The CDR3 loop spans 10 amino acids. The germline V gene has CDR1 SQVTM and CDR2 ANQGSEA.

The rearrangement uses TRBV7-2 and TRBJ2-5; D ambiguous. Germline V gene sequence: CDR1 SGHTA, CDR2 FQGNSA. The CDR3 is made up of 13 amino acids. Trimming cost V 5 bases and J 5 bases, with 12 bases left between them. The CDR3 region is CASSLTPRETQYF. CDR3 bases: TGTGCCAGCAGCCTTACTCCACGGGAGACCCAGTACTTC.

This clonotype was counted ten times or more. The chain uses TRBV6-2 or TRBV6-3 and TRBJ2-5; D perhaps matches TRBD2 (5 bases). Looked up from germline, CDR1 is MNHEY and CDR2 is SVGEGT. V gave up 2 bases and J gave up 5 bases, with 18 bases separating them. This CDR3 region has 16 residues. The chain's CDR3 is CASSYGSIHVGETQYF. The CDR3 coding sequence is TGTGCCAGCAGTTACGGGAGCATACACGTCGGGGAGACCCAGTACTTC.

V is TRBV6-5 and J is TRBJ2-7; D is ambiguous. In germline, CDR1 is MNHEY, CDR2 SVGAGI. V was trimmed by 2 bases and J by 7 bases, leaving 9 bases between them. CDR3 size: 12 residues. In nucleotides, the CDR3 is TGTGCCAGCAGTTACGGCGCTGGGGAGCAGTACTTC. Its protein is CASSYGAGEQYF.

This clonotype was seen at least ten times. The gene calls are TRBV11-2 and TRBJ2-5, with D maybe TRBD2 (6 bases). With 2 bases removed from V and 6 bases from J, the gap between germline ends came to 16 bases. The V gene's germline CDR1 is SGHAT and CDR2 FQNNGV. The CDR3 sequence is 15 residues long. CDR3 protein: CASSLSSGDLQTQYF. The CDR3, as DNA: TGTGCCAGCAGCTTATCGTCGGGGGATTTACAGACCCAGTACTTC. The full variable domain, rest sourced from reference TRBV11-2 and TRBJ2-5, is EAGVAQSPRYKIIEKRQSVAFWCNPISGHATLYWYQQILGQGPKLLIQFQNNGVVDDSQLPKDRFSAERLKGVDSTLKIQPAKLEDSAVYLCASSLSSGDLQTQYFGPGTRLLVL.

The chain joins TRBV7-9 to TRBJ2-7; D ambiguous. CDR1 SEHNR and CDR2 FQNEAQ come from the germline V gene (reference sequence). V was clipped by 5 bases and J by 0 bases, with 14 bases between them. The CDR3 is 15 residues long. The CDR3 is CASSRLGGSSYEQYF. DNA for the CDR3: TGTGCCAGCAGCCGCCTGGGTGGTAGCTCCTACGAGCAGTACTTC.

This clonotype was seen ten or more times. The chain's CDR3 is CASSQPPGVRQFF. CDR3 DNA sequence: TGTGCCAGCAGCCAACCCCCGGGTGTGAGGCAGTTCTTC. The chain is built from TRBV14 and TRBJ2-1; D unclear. Germline values: CDR1 SGHDN, CDR2 FVKESK. V lost 2 bases and J 12 bases, leaving 14 bases between the germline ends. There are 13 residues in the CDR3.

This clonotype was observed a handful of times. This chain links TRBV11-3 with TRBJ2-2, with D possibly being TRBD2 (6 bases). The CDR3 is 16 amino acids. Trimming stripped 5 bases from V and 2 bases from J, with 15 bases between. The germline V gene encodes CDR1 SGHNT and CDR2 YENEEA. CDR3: CASSQGGASNTGELFF. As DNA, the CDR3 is TGTGCCAGCAGCCAGGGAGGTGCATCAAACACCGGGGAGCTGTTTTTT.

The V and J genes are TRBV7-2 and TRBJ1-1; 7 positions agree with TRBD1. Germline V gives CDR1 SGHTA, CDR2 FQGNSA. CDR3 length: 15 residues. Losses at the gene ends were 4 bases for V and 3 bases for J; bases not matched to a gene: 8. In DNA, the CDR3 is TGTGCCAGCAGCTCGAGACAGGGCTGGGACACTGAAGCTTTCTTT. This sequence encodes CASSSRQGWDTEAFF.

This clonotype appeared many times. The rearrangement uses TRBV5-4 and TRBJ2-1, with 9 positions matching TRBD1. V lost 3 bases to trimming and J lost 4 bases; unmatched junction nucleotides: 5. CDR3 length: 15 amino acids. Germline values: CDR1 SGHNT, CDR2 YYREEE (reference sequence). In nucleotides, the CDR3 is TGTGCCAGCAGCTCCGGACAGGGGAGGTACAATGAGCAGTTCTTC. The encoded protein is CASSSGQGRYNEQFF.

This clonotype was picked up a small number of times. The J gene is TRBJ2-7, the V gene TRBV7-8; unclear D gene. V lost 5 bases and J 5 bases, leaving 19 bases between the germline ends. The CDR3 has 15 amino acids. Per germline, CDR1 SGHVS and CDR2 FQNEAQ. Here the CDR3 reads CASSPSRVTVNEQYF. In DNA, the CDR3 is TGTGCCAGCAGCCCATCTCGGGTGACTGTGAACGAGCAGTACTTC.

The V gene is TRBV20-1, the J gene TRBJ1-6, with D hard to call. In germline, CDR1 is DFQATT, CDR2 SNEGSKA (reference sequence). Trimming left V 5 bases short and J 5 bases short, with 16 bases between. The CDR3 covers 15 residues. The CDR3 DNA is TGCAGTGCTCGCTTAGTCCGTGGAGATAATTCACCCCTCCACTTT. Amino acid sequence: CSARLVRGDNSPLHF.

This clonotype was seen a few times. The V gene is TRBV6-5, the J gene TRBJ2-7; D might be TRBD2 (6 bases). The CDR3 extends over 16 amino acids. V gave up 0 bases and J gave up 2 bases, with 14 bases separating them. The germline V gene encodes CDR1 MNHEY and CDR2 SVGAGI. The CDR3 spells CASSYSRRGLAYEQYF. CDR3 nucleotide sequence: TGTGCCAGCAGTTACTCCCGGCGGGGCCTCGCCTACGAGCAGTACTTC.

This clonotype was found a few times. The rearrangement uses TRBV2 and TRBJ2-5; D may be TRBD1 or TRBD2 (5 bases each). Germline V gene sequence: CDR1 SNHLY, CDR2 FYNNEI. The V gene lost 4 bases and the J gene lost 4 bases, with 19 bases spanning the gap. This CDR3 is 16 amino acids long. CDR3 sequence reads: CASSGGPGRQTETQYF. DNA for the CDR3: TGTGCCAGCAGTGGGGGACCGGGACGGCAGACAGAGACCCAGTACTTC.

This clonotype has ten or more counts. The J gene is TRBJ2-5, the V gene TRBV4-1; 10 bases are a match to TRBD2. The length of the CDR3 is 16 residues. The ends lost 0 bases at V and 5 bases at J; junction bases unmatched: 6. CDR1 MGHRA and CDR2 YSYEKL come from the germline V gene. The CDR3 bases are TGCGCCAGCAGCCAAGACCCCAGCGGGGGGGCTGAGACCCAGTACTTC. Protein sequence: CASSQDPSGGAETQYF.